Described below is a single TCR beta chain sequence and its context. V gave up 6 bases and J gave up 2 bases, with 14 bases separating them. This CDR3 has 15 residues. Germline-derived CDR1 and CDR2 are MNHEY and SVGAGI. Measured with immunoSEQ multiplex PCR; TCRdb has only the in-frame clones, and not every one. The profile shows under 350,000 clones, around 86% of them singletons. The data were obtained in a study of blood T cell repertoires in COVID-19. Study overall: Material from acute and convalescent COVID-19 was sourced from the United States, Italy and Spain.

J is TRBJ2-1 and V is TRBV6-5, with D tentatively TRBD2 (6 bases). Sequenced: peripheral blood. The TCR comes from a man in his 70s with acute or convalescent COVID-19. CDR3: CASSFGGTTYNEQFF. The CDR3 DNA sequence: TGTGCCAGCAGCTTTGGGGGGACCACCTACAATGAGCAGTTCTTC.